This TCR gamma chain was recorded in a study of gamma-delta chains in newborns, infants, children. On the study more broadly: Microbial exposure reportedly drives polyclonal innate γδ T cell expansion after birth.

TCRdb reanalysed the reads with CATT. The sample carries approximately 900 gamma-chain clones, roughly two fifths recorded once. A remark on this clone: A clone one base away is much larger, so this may be a read error.

The CDR3 sequence is 13 residues long. CDR1 is VTNTFY, CDR2 YDVSTARD, per germline (reference sequence). Sequenced: blood. This clonotype was sampled from a child who was a newborn, infant or young child, either healthy, febrile or measles-vaccinated (not recorded which). This chain links TRGV3 with TRGJ1 or TRGJ2. TCRdb is silent on the J gene; assignment here came from matching the DNA to germline. The chain's CDR3 is CATRDIPGYKKLF. The CDR3 nucleotides are TGTGCCACCCGGGACATACCGGGTTATAAGAAACTCTTT.